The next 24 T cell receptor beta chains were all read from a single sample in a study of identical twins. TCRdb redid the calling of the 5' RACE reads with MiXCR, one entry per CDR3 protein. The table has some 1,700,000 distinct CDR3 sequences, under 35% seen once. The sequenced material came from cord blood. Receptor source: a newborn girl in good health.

CDR3 residues: CSARDEARRGDTGELFF. In nucleotides, the CDR3 is TGCAGTGCTAGAGACGAAGCGCGCAGGGGGGACACCGGGGAGCTGTTTTTT. This chain uses TRBV20-1 with TRBJ2-2, with D perhaps matching TRBD1 (7 bases). The germline V and J ends were trimmed by 0 bases and 3 bases, with 17 bases remaining between them. The CDR3 is made up of 17 amino acids. CDR1 is DFQATT, CDR2 SNEGSKA, per germline (reference sequence).

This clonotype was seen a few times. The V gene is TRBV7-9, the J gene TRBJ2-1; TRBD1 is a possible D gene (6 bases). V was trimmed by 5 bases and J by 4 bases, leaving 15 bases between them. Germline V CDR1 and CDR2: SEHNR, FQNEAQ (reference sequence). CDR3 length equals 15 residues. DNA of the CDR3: TGTGCCAGCAGCCGCGGGCAGGGGTTGTACAATGAGCAGTTCTTC. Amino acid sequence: CASSRGQGLYNEQFF.

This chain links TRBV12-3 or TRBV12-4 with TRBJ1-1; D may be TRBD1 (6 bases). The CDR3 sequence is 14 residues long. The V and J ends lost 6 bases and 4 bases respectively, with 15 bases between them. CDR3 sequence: CASSLHFRGTEAFF. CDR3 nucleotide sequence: TGTGCCAGCAGCTTGCATTTCAGGGGCACTGAAGCTTTCTTT.

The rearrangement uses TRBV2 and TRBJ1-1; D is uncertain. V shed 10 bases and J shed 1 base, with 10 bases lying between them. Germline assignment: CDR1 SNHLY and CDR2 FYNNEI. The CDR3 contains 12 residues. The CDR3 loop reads CATPGSNTEAFF. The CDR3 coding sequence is TGTGCCACCCCGGGATCGAACACTGAAGCTTTCTTT.

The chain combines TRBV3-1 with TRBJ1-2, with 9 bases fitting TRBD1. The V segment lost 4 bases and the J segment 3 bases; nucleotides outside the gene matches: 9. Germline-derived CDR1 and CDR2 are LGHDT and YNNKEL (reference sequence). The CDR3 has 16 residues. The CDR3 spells CASSPLHRGPYYGYTF. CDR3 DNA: TGTGCCAGCAGCCCCCTTCACAGGGGGCCCTACTATGGCTACACCTTC.

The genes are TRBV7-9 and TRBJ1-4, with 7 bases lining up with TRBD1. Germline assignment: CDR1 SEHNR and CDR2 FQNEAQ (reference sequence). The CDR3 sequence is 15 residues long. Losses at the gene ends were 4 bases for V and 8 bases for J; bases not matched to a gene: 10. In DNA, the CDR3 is TGTGCCAGCAGCTCCAGGGGGGAAATCCTGGAAAAACTGTTTTTT. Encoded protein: CASSSRGEILEKLFF.

CDR3 residues: CAISEEAGYNSPLHF. CDR3 nucleotides: TGTGCCATCAGTGAAGAGGCAGGGTATAATTCACCCCTCCACTTT. The rearrangement joins TRBV10-3 to TRBJ1-6; D may be TRBD1 (5 bases). The CDR3 extends over 15 amino acids. Germline CDR1 ENHRY, CDR2 SYGVKD. The germline V and J ends were trimmed by 3 bases and 4 bases, with 10 bases remaining between them.

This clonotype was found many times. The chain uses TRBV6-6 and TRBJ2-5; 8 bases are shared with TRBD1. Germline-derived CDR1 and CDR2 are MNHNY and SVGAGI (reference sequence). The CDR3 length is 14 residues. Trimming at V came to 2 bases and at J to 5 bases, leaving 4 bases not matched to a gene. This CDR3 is CASSYDRGRETQYF. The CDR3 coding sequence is TGTGCCAGCAGTTACGACAGGGGCCGGGAGACCCAGTACTTC.

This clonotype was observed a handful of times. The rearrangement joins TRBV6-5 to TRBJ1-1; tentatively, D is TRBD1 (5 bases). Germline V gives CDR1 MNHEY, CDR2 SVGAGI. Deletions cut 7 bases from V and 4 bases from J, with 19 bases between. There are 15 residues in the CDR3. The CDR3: CASTPGVARATEAFF. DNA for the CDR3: TGTGCCAGCACTCCCGGGGTTGCCAGGGCCACTGAAGCTTTCTTT.

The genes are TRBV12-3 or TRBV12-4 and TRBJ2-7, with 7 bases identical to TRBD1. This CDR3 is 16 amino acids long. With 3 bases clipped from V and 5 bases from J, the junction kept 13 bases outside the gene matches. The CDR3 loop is CASSFPTGVPSDEQYF. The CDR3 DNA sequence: TGTGCCAGCAGTTTTCCTACAGGGGTGCCCTCGGACGAGCAGTACTTC.

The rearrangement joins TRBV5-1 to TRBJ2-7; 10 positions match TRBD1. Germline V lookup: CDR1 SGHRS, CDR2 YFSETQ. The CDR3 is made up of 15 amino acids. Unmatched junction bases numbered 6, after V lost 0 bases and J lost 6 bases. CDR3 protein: CASSLATGTGAEQYF. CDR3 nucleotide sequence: TGCGCCAGCAGCTTGGCTACCGGGACAGGGGCCGAGCAGTACTTC. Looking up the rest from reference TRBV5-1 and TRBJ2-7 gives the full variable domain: KAGVTQTPRYLIKTRGQQVTLSCSPISGHRSVSWYQQTPGQGLQFLFEYFSETQRNKGNFPGRFSGRQFSNSRSEMNVSTLELGDSALYLCASSLATGTGAEQYFGPGTRLTVT.

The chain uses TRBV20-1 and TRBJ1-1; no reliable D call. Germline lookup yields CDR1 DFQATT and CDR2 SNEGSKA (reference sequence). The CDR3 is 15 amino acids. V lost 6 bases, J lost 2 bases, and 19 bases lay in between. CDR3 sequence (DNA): TGCAGTGCCGCCTACCCCTGGGGTACAAACACTGAAGCTTTCTTT. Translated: CSAAYPWGTNTEAFF.

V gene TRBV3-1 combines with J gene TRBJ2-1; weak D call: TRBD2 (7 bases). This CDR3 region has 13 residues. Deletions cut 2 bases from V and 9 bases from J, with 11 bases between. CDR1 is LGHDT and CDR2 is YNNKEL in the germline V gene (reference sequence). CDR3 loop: CASSQSRGGEQFF. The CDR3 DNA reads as TGTGCCAGCAGCCAATCAAGGGGGGGTGAGCAGTTCTTC.

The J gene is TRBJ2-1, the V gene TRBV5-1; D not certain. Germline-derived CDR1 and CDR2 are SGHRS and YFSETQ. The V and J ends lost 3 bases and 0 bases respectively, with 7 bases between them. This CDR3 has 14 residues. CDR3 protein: CASSYRPSYNEQFF. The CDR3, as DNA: TGCGCCAGCAGCTACCGGCCCTCCTACAATGAGCAGTTCTTC.

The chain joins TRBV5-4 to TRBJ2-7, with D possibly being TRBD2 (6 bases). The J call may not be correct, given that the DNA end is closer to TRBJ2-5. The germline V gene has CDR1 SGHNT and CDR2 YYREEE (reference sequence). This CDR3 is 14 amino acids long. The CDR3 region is CASSLIGGGETQYF. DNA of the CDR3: TGTGCCAGCAGCTTGATCGGGGGTGGAGAGACCCAGTACTTC.

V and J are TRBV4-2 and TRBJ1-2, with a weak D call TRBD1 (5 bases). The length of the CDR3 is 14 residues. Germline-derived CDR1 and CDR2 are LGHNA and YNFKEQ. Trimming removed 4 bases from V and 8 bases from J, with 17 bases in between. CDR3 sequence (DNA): TGTGCCAGCAGCCCACATCTGGGGGAGGGAGGCTACACCTTC. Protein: CASSPHLGEGGYTF.

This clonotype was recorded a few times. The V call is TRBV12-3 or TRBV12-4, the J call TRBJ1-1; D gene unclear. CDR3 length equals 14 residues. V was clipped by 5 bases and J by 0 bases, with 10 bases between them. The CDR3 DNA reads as TGTGCCAGCAGTATAAGAATCATGAACACTGAAGCTTTCTTT. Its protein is CASSIRIMNTEAFF.

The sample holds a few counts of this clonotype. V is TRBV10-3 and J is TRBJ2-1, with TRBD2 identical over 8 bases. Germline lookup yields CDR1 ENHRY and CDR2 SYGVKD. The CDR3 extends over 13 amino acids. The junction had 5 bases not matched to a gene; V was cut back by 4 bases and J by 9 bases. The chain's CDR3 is CAISAGRVSEQFF. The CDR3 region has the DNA TGTGCCATCAGTGCCGGGAGGGTTAGTGAGCAGTTCTTC.

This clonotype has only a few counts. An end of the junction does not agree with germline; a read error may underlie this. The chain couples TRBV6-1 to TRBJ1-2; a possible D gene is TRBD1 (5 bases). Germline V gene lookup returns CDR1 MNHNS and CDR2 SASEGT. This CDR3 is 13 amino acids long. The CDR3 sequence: CASTEQALYGYTF. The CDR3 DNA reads TGTGCCAGCACTGAACAGGCCCTCTATGGCTACACCTTC.

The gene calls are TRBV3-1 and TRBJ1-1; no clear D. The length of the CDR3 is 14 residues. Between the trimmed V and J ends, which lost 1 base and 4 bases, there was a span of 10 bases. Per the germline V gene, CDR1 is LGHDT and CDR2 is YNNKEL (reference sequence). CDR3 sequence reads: CASSQGGPITEAFF. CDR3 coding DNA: TGTGCCAGCAGCCAAGGCGGACCGATCACTGAAGCTTTCTTT.

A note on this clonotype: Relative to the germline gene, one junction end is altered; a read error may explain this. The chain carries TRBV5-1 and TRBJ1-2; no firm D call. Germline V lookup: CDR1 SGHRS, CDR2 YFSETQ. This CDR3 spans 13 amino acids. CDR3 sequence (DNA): TGTGCCAGCAGCGCAGCTAGTAACTATGGCTACACCTTC. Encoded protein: CASSAASNYGYTF.

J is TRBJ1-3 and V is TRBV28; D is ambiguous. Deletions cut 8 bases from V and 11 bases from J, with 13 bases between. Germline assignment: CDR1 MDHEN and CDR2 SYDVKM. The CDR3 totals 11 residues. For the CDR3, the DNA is TGTGCCAGCGGGCCTTCTAGGCCCATATATTTT. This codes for CASGPSRPIYF.

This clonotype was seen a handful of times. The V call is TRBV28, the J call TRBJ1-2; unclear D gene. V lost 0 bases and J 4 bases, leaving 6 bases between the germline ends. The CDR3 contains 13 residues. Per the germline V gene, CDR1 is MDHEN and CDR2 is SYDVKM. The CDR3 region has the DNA TGTGCCAGCAGTTTATGGGATTCCTATGGCTACACCTTC. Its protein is CASSLWDSYGYTF.

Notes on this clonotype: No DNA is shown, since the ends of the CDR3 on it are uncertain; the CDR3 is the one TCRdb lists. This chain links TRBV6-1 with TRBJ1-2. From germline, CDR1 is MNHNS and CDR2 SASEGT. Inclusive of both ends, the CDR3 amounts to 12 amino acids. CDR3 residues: CASSEQNYGCTF.